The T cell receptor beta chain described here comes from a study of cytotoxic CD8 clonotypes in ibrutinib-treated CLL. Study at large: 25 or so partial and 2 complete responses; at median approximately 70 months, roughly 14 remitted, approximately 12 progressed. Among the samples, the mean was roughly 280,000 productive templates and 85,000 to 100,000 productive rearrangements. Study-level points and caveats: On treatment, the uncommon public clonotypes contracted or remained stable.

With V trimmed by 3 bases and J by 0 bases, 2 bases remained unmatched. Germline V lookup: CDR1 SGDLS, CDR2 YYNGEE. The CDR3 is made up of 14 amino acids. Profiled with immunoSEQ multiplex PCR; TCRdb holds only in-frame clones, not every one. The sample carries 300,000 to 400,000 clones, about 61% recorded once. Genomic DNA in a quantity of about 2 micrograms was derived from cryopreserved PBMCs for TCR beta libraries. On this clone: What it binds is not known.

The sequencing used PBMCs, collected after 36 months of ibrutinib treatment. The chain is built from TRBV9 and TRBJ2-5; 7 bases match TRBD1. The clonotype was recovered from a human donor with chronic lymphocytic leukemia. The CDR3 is CASSGTGYQETQYF. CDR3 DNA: TGTGCCAGCAGCGGGACAGGTTACCAAGAGACCCAGTACTTC.